This TCR beta chain was captured by sequencing in a study of neurological immune-mediated disorders. Study-wide results and limits: While HTLV-1-associated myelopathy showed the greatest TCR clonal expansion, multiple sclerosis showed the least, falling below healthy controls.

Germline CDR1 and CDR2: DFQATT and SNEGSKA (reference sequence). This CDR3 comprises 14 residues. V was pared by 0 bases and J by 6 bases, with 15 bases between. Noted time point: longitudinal time-point 1 (baseline). TCRdb re-derived calls from the 5' RACE reads in MiXCR, one entry per CDR3 protein. The top ten hold around 8% of the sample, which has tens of thousands of distinct CDR3 sequences, about 3.2% seen once. This clonotype was seen ten or more times. The antigen remains unidentified. This TCR was recovered from a woman aged 60 to 75 with multiple sclerosis. The chain couples TRBV20-1 to TRBJ2-7; D may be TRBD2 (6 bases). Input material: PBMCs. The CDR3 region is CSARDLGGLSEQYF. The CDR3 coding sequence is TGCAGTGCTAGAGATCTCGGGGGACTCTCCGAGCAGTACTTC.